This passage covers 3 T cell receptor beta chains from one sample sequenced in a study of vaccination and CD4 T cells after COVID-19. Cultured CD4+ T cell DNA underwent sequencing with the Oncomine TCR Beta short-read assay. One entry per CDR3 protein, called by TCRdb with MiXCR from the PCR reads. The sample lists thousands of distinct CDR3 sequences, 49% seen once, with 15% to 20% in the top ten. Their target antigens are unknown. The treatment here: approximately nine-day PBMC culture with coronavirus spike peptide pools or control peptides (ViraFEST assay). The specimen sequenced was CD4+ T cells from blood, cultured in vitro. These receptors originate from a human donor who had recovered from COVID-19.

The gene calls are TRBV2 and TRBJ1-5, with D perhaps TRBD1 (5 bases). The CDR3 covers 13 residues. CDR1 and CDR2 (germline): SNHLY, FYNNEI. Trimming removed 6 bases from V and 3 bases from J, with 9 bases in between. The CDR3 DNA reads as TGTGCCAGCAGCCGGGGGGACAATCAGCCCCAGCATTTT. Amino acids: CASSRGDNQPQHF.

The chain combines TRBV20-1 with TRBJ2-5, with 7 bases identical to TRBD1. The CDR3 contains 14 residues. The J segment lost 5 bases and the V segment lost 5 bases, leaving 11 bases of the junction unmatched. The germline V gene has CDR1 DFQATT and CDR2 SNEGSKA (reference sequence). The CDR3 is CSAFHGTEGETQYF. In DNA form, the CDR3 reads TGCAGTGCTTTTCACGGGACAGAGGGGGAGACCCAGTACTTC.

The chain recombines TRBV5-1 with TRBJ2-7; 13 nucleotides match TRBD2. The germline CDR1 and CDR2 sequences are SGHRS and YFSETQ. This CDR3 is 16 amino acids long. V lost 5 bases, J lost 4 bases, and 9 bases stayed unmatched. CDR3 sequence (DNA): TGCGCCAGCAGGGGGGGAGGACTAGCGGGAGTGTACGAGCAGTACTTC. It specifies CASRGGGLAGVYEQYF.